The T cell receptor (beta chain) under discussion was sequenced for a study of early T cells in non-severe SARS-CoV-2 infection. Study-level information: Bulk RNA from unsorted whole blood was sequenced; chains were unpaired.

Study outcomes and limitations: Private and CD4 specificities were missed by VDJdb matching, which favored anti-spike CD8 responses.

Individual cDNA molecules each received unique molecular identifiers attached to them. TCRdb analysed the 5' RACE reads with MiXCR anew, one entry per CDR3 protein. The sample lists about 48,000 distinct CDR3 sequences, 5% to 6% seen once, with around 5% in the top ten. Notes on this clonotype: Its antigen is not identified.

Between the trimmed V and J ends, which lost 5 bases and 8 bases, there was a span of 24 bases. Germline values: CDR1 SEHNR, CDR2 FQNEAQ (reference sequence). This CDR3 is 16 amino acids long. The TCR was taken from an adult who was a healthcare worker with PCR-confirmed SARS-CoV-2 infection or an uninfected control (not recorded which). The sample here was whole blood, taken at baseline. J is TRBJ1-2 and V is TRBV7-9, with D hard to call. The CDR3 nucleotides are TGTGCCAGCAGCCAGGCTGGCATGGTCCTTTCCGGCGGCTACACCTTC. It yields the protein CASSQAGMVLSGGYTF.